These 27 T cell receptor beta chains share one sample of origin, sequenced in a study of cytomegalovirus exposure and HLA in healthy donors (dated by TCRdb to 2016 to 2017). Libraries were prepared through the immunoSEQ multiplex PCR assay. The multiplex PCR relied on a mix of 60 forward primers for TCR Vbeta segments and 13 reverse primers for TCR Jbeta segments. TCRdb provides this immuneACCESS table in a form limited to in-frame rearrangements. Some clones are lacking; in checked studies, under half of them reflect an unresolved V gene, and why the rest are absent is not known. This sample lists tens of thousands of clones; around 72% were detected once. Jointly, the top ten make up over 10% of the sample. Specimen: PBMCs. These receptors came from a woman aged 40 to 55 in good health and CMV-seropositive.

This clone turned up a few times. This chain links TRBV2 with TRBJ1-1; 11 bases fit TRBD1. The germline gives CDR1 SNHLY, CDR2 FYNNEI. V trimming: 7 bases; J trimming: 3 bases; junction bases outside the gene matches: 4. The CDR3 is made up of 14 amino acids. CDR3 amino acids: CASTGQGAYTEAFF. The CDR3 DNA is TGTGCCAGCACCGGACAGGGGGCGTACACTGAAGCTTTCTTT.

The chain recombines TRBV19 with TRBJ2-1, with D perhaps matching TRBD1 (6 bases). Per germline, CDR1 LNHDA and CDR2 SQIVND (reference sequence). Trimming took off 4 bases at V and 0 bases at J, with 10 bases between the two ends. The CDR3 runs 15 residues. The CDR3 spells CASSNRALSYNEQFF. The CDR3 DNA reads TGTGCCAGTAGTAACAGGGCCCTCTCCTACAATGAGCAGTTCTTC.

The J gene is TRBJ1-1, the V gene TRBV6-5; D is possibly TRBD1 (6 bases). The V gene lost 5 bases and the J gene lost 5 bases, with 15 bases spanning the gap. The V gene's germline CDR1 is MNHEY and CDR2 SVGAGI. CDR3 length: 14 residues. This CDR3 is CASSLSRGETEAFF. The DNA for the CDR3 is TGTGCCAGCAGTCTCTCCAGGGGTGAGACTGAAGCTTTCTTT.

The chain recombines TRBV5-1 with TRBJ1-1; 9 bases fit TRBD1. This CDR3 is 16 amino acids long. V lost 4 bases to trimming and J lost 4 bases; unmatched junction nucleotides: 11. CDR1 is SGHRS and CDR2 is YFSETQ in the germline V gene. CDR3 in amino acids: CASSTGTGPPRTEAFF. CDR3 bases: TGCGCCAGCAGCACCGGGACAGGGCCTCCCCGCACTGAAGCTTTCTTT.

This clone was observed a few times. The CDR3 nucleotides are TGCGCCAGTGCCGTAGGGGCTAGCGGCGACAATGAGCAGTTCTTC. Translation gives CASAVGASGDNEQFF. The rearrangement joins TRBV5-1 to TRBJ2-1, with 7 bases matching TRBD2. The CDR3 contains 15 residues. Trimming removed 8 bases from V and 5 bases from J; junction bases left unmatched: 13. Looked up from germline, CDR1 is SGHRS and CDR2 is YFSETQ.

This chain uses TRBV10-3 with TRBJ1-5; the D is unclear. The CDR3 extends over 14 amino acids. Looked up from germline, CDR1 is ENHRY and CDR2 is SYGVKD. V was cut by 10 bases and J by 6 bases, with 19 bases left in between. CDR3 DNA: TGTGCCACCCGCGGAAGAGGGTTTTTTCAGCCCCAGCATTTT. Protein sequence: CATRGRGFFQPQHF.

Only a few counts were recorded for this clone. The CDR3 coding sequence is TGCGCCAGCAGCTTAACTCCCGCTAGCGGTCCGTCCGAGCAGTACTTC. Translating it yields CASSLTPASGPSEQYF. The J gene is TRBJ2-7, the V gene TRBV5-1, with 7 nucleotides matching TRBD2. The V gene's germline CDR1 is SGHRS and CDR2 YFSETQ. The CDR3 spans 16 residues. V was pared by 2 bases and J by 6 bases, with 14 bases of the junction left unmatched.

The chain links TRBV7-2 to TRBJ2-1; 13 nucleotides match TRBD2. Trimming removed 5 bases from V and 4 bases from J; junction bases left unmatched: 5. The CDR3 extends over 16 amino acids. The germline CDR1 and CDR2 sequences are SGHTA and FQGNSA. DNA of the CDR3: TGTGCCAGCAGCGGCAGACTAGCGGGGGGTTACAATGAGCAGTTCTTC. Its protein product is CASSGRLAGGYNEQFF. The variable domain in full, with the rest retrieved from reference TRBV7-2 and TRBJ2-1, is GAGVSQSPSNKVTEKGKDVELRCDPISGHTALYWYRQSLGQGLEFLIYFQGNSAPDKSGLPSDRFSAERTGGSVSTLTIQRTQQEDSAVYLCASSGRLAGGYNEQFFGPGTRLTVL.

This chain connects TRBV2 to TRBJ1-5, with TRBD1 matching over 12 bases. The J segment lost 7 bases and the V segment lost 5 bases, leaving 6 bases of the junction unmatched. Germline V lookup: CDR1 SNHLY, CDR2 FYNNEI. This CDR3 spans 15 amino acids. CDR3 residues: CASSRDRGREQPQHF. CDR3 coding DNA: TGTGCCAGCAGTCGGGACAGGGGGCGGGAGCAGCCCCAGCATTTT. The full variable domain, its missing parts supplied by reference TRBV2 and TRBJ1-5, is EPEVTQTPSHQVTQMGQEVILRCVPISNHLYFYWYRQILGQKVEFLVSFYNNEISEKSEIFDDQFSVERPDGSNFTLKIRSTKLEDSAMYFCASSRDRGREQPQHFGDGTRLSIL.

CDR3 in amino acids: CASSFTDTGVTMAFF. CDR3 in DNA: TGCGCCAGCAGCTTTACTGACACAGGGGTCACGATGGCTTTCTTT. The rearrangement links TRBV5-1 to TRBJ1-1; TRBD1 aligns across 7 bases. Looked up from germline, CDR1 is SGHRS and CDR2 is YFSETQ. Trimming removed 2 bases from V and 11 bases from J; junction bases left unmatched: 15. CDR3 length equals 15 residues. Variable domain in full (rest from reference TRBV5-1 and TRBJ1-1): KAGVTQTPRYLIKTRGQQVTLSCSPISGHRSVSWYQQTPGQGLQFLFEYFSETQRNKGNFPGRFSGRQFSNSRSEMNVSTLELGDSALYLCASSFTDTGVTMAFFGQGTRLTVV.

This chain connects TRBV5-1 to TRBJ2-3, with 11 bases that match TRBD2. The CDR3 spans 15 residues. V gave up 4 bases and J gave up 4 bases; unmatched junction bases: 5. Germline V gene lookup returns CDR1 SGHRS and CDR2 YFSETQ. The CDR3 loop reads CASSLGLAGSDTQYF. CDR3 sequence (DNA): TGCGCCAGCAGCCTCGGACTAGCGGGCTCAGATACGCAGTATTTT.

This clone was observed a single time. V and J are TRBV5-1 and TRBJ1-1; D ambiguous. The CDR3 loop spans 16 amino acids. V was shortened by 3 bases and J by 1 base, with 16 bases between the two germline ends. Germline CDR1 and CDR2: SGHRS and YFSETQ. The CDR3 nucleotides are TGCGCCAGCAGCTGGACCTCCGGACGGGAGAACACTGAAGCTTTCTTT. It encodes CASSWTSGRENTEAFF. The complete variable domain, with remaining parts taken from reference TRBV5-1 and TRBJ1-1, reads KAGVTQTPRYLIKTRGQQVTLSCSPISGHRSVSWYQQTPGQGLQFLFEYFSETQRNKGNFPGRFSGRQFSNSRSEMNVSTLELGDSALYLCASSWTSGRENTEAFFGQGTRLTVV.

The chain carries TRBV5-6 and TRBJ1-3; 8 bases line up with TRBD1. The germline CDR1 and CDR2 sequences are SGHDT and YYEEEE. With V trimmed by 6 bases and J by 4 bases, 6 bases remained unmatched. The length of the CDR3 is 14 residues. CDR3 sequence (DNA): TGTGCCAGCAAGACAGGGGCAGTCGGAAACACCATATATTTT. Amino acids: CASKTGAVGNTIYF. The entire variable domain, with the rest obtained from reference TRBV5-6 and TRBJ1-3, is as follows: DAGVTQSPTHLIKTRGQQVTLRCSPKSGHDTVSWYQQALGQGPQFIFQYYEEEERQRGNFPDRFSGHQFPNYSSELNVNALLLGDSALYLCASKTGAVGNTIYFGEGSWLTVV.

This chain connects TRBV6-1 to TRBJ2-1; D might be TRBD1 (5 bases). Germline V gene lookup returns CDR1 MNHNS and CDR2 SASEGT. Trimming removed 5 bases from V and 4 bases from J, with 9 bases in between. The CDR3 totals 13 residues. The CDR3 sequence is CASSTRQYNEQFF. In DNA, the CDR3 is TGTGCCAGCAGTACGAGACAGTACAATGAGCAGTTCTTC.

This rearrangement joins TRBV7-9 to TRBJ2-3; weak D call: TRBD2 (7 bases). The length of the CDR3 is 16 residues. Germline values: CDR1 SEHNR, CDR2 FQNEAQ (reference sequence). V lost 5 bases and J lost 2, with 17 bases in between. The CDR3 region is CASSPLGRGTTDTQYF. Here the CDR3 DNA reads TGTGCCAGCAGCCCTCTGGGGAGGGGGACCACAGATACGCAGTATTTT.

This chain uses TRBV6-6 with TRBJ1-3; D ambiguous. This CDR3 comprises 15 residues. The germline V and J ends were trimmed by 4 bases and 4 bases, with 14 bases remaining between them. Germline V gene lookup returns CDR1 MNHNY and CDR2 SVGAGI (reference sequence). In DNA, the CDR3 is TGTGCCAGCAGTTCCTCGGGAGAGGGAGGAAACACCATATATTTT. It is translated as CASSSSGEGGNTIYF.

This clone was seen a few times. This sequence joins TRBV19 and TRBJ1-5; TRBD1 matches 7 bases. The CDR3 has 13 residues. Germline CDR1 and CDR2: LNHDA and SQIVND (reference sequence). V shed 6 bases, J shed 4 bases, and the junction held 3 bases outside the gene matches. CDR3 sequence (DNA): TGTGCCAGTAGGATACAGGGGAATCAGCCCCAGCATTTT. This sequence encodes CASRIQGNQPQHF.

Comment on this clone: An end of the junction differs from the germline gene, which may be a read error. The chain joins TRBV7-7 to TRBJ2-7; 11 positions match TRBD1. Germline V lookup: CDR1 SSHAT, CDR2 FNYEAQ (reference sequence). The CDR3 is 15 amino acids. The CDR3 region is CASSLGQGGPYEQYF. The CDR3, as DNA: TGTGCTAGCAGCTTGGGACAGGGGGGCCCCTACGAGCAGTACTTC.

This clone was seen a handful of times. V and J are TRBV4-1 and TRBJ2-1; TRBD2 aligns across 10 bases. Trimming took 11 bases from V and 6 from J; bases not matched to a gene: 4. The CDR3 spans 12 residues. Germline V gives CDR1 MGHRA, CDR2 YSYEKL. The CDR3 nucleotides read TGCGCCTCGACTAGCGGGTCCAATGAGCAGTTCTTC. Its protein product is CASTSGSNEQFF.

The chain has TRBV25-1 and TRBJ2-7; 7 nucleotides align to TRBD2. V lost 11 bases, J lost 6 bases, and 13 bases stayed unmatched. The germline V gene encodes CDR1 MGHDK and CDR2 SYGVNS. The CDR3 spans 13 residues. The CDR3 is CAWGGGGKVEQYF. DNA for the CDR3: TGTGCCTGGGGTGGGGGAGGGAAGGTCGAGCAGTACTTC.

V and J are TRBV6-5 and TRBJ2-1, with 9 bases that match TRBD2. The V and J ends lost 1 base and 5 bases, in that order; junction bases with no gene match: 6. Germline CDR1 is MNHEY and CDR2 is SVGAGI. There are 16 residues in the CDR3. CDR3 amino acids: CASSYWTSDPNNEQFF. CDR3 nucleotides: TGTGCCAGCAGTTACTGGACTAGCGACCCGAACAATGAGCAGTTCTTC.

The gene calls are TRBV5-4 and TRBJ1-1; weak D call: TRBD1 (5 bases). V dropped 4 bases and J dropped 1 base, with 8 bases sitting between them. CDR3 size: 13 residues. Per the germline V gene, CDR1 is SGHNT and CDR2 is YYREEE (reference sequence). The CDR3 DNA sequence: TGTGCCAGCAGCCCCAGGGCGAACACTGAAGCTTTCTTT. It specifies CASSPRANTEAFF.

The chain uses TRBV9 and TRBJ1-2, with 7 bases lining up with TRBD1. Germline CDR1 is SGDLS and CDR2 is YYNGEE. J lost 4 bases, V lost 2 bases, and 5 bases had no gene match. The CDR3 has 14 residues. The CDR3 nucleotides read TGTGCCAGCAGCGTTGACAGGGTCGGCTATGGCTACACCTTC. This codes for CASSVDRVGYGYTF.

The CDR3 sequence is CASSYPPRSQYF. As DNA, the CDR3 is TGTGCCAGCAGTTACCCCCCGAGGTCGCAGTATTTT. This sequence joins TRBV6-6 and TRBJ2-3; D is unresolved. Germline V gives CDR1 MNHNY, CDR2 SVGAGI (reference sequence). This CDR3 has 12 residues. Trimming cost V 2 bases and J 10 bases, with 10 bases left between them.

CDR3 nucleotide sequence: TGTGCCACCATAGGGGGCGGCGGAGGCTACACCTTC. Translating gives CATIGGGGGYTF. The V call is TRBV2, the J call TRBJ1-2, with 7 bases that match TRBD1. V lost 10 bases and J lost 8; bases outside the gene matches: 10. Germline lookup yields CDR1 SNHLY and CDR2 FYNNEI. CDR3 length: 12 amino acids. Based on the CDR3 plus reference TRBV2 and TRBJ1-2, the full variable domain is EPEVTQTPSHQVTQMGQEVILRCVPISNHLYFYWYRQILGQKVEFLVSFYNNEISEKSEIFDDQFSVERPDGSNFTLKIRSTKLEDSAMYFCATIGGGGGYTFGSGTRLTVV.

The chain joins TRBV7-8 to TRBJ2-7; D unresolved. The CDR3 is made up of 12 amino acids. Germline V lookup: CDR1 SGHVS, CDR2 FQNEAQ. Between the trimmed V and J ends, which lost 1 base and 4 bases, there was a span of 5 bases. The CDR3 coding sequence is TGTGCCAGCAGCTTAGGGGCTTACGAGCAGTACTTC. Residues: CASSLGAYEQYF.

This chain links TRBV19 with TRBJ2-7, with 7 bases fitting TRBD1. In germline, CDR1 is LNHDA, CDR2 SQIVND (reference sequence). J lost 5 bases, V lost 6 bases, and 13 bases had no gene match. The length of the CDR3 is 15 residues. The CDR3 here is CASSRDRVGTDEQYF. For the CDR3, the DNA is TGTGCCAGTAGCCGTGACAGGGTAGGAACGGACGAGCAGTACTTC.